This T cell receptor beta chain is from a study of blood T cells in healthy people across ages. Study-wide results and caveats: Investigators viewed diversity estimates from one million T cells as underestimates, the study reported.

On this clonotype: Antigen specificity is unknown.

Germline lookup yields CDR1 SQVTM and CDR2 ANQGSEA. Trimming stripped 4 bases from V and 5 bases from J, with 9 bases between. The CDR3 has 12 amino acids. A second PCR of 7 to 11 cycles used a sample-barcoded 5' primer and a J-beta primer mix. TCRdb re-derived calls from the 5' RACE reads in MiXCR, one entry per CDR3 protein. The data contain 1.8 million or so distinct CDR3 sequences, 35% to 50% of them seen just once; the ten biggest clones take up roughly 24%. This chain uses TRBV29-1 with TRBJ1-5; D gene unclear. The sequencing input was blood. The source is a human donor in good health. This CDR3 reads CSVVIGHQPQHF. CDR3 DNA: TGCAGCGTTGTTATCGGTCATCAGCCCCAGCATTTT. Looking up the rest from reference TRBV29-1 and TRBJ1-5 gives the full variable domain: SAVISQKPSRDICQRGTSLTIQCQVDSQVTMMFWYRQQPGQSLTLIATANQGSEATYESGFVIDKFPISRPNLTFSTLTVSNMSPEDSSIYLCSVVIGHQPQHFGDGTRLSIL.